The table lists the clone carrying this TCR beta chain with many counts. Its antigen is unknown. The data stem from a study of T cells after yellow fever vaccination. In the study overall: Each low-cell-number fraction was prepared by means of SMART-Seq v4 Ultra Low Input.

TCR cDNA was made by 5'RACE template switching, adding a universal primer site and UMIs. Via MiXCR, TCRdb re-called the 5' RACE reads, giving one row per CDR3 protein. The sample contains around 260,000 distinct CDR3 sequences, around 4.9% of which appear only once. Study-level results: Among primary-vaccination clones, most reappeared after the booster, at 95% to 96% for CD4 and 88% for CD8. Of the clonotypes, a small share occurred in both CD4 and CD8 compartments.

The sample consisted of CD4+ T cells sorted from PBMCs, taken on the day of the yellow fever booster vaccination. The sequence derives from a man between 18 and 29 years old who received the YFV17D yellow fever vaccine.

CDR3 region: CASSLIDGGNTIYF. CDR3 in DNA: TGCGCCAGCAGCTTGATAGACGGAGGAAACACCATATATTTT. This sequence joins TRBV5-1 and TRBJ1-3; the D is unclear. Between the trimmed V and J ends, which lost 1 base and 4 bases, there was a span of 9 bases. The CDR3 consists of 14 residues. Germline V gene sequence: CDR1 SGHRS, CDR2 YFSETQ. The full variable domain, completed using reference TRBV5-1 and TRBJ1-3, is KAGVTQTPRYLIKTRGQQVTLSCSPISGHRSVSWYQQTPGQGLQFLFEYFSETQRNKGNFPGRFSGRQFSNSRSEMNVSTLELGDSALYLCASSLIDGGNTIYFGEGSWLTVV.